A selection of T cell receptor beta chains follows, all from one sample in a study of cytotoxic CD8 clonotypes in ibrutinib-treated CLL. TCRdb keeps only in-frame clones here, not all; method: immunoSEQ multiplex PCR. The table includes approximately 70,000 clones, around 82% detected once. The sequencing here drew on PBMCs, taken at disease progression, from a patient treated with ibrutinib. These receptors all come from a human donor with chronic lymphocytic leukemia. Each CDR3 is given with its conserved first and last residue. The size of a clone is reported for some rows only, either as once, few or many, or as a class for expanded clones.

v_call	clone_size	j_call	cdr3_aa
TRBV9	-	TRBJ1-1	CASSVSGRPNTEAFF
TRBV18	-	TRBJ1-2	CASSTGTRLGYGYTF
TRBV10-2	-	TRBJ1-3	CASTLPGQSTGGNTIYF
TRBV27	-	TRBJ2-7	CASSLLSGVYEQYF
TRBV7-9	-	TRBJ2-1	CASSPGPLAGGPGYNEQFF
TRBV30	-	TRBJ2-3	CACRKPGLAGTDTQYF
TRBV18	once	TRBJ2-3	CASSPRTSGRTDTQYF
TRBV2	-	TRBJ1-2	CASSEVYWTVYGYTF
TRBV5-1	-	TRBJ2-1	CASSFLGPTNEQFF
TRBV30	-	TRBJ1-5	CAWSDGRLNQPQHF
TRBV9	-	TRBJ1-1	CASSGLAENTEAFF
TRBV7-8	-	TRBJ2-3	CASSSYSRLAGGERDTQYF
TRBV30	-	TRBJ1-5	CAWSVGERGINQPQHF
TRBV6-6	-	TRBJ1-4	CASRTQVDEKLFF
TRBV27	few	TRBJ2-7	CASSLGPPGQGAYEQYF
TRBV19	-	TRBJ1-3	CASSTTRTGNTIYF
TRBV9	-	TRBJ2-3	CASSVGSTDTQYF
TRBV11-3	-	TRBJ2-2	CASSLMTGATGELFF
TRBV4-1	-	TRBJ2-7	CASSQRQGAGNEQYF
TRBV4-1	-	TRBJ2-3	CASSQDRRGLAGRSQYF
TRBV28	-	TRBJ2-5	CASSSTVYQETQYF
TRBV5-1	-	TRBJ2-7	CASSGGTSLYEQYF
TRBV6-1	-	TRBJ2-3	CASSAYPVNGVDTQYF
TRBV6-4	-	TRBJ2-3	CASSDTSGGPTDTQYF
TRBV27	few	TRBJ2-7	CASLGASHEQYF
TRBV11-2	-	TRBJ1-2	CASSLDVWIEYTF
TRBV5-1	-	TRBJ2-7	CASSWMGGSSYEQYF
TRBV19	-	TRBJ1-5	CASSIGWQYSNQPQHF
TRBV10-1	-	TRBJ1-2	CASSDSTGSVGGYTF
TRBV5-1	-	TRBJ1-2	CASRRGSYGYTF
TRBV5-1	few	TRBJ1-1	CASSSGQEYTEAFF
TRBV9	-	TRBJ2-1	CASSVLAGGTIYNEQFF
TRBV5-1	-	TRBJ2-2	CASSLREYGGGELFF
TRBV5-1	-	TRBJ1-2	CASSPQNYGYTF
TRBV18	-	TRBJ2-7	CASSPRGAYPYEQYF
TRBV5-8	once	TRBJ2-7	CASSLEGGYTYEQYF
TRBV27	-	TRBJ1-1	CASSSWNLNTEAFF
TRBV11-2	few	TRBJ1-1	CASSPQRSRAFF
TRBV13	few	TRBJ2-1	CASSQLGIREQFF
TRBV29-1	few	TRBJ1-4	CSAQRTTNEKLFF
TRBV30	few	TRBJ1-5	CACGQGAYNQPQHF
TRBV18	-	TRBJ1-5	CASSPQAGFSQPQHF
TRBV14	-	TRBJ1-2	CASSQGNYRRNYGYTF
TRBV29-1	-	TRBJ2-1	CSVKFFSSNEQFF
TRBV2	-	TRBJ2-2	CASSTRDRGAGELFF
TRBV19	few	TRBJ1-2	CASSDYRESNYGYTF
TRBV19	once	TRBJ2-7	CASSILADSYEQYF
TRBV18	-	TRBJ1-1	CASSDFGQMNTEAFF
TRBV29-1	once	TRBJ2-3	CSVGDRVLTDTQYF
TRBV7-9	-	TRBJ1-5	CASSRRDSNQPQHF
TRBV4-2	once	TRBJ1-2	CASSTPGQPIAGYGYTF
TRBV7-9	-	TRBJ2-7	CASSPQGTSMGEQYF
TRBV5-4	-	TRBJ2-3	CASSLMTNTDTQYF
TRBV7-9	-	TRBJ2-7	CASSLGMGPHYEQYF
TRBV6-6	-	TRBJ1-4	CASSSQQGNEKLFF
TRBV2	-	TRBJ2-1	CASSVLRAGVQFF
TRBV19	few	TRBJ1-2	CASSIGSNYGYTF
TRBV6-5	-	TRBJ2-3	CASSYSIWVHTQYF